This record covers a single T cell receptor beta chain. In each PCR, synthetic TCR analog templates were spiked in. The method was immunoSEQ multiplex PCR; TCRdb's version includes in-frame clones alone and lacks a portion of them. Of tens of thousands of clones in the sample, roughly nine tenths are singletons; the top ten hold about 6.8%. The CDR3 totals 14 residues. The V gene end was trimmed by 4 bases and the J gene end by 2 bases; junction bases not matched to a gene: 3. Germline assignment: CDR1 KGHSH and CDR2 LQKENI. This record belongs to a study of PD-L1 blockade in urothelial cancer. Study details: Bladder-origin urothelial cancer in males described about 90% of the 29 patients. Blood analysis took place 3 weeks (second dose) and 6 weeks after treatment start.

Stated time point: peripheral blood 6 weeks after treatment start. The study collected 1 to 8 samples per patient, pretreatment and on-treatment. The chain has TRBV18 and TRBJ2-3; TRBD1 matches at 7 bases. This receptor was obtained from a man in his 70s with urothelial cancer. The sample in question was PBMCs, obtained around atezolizumab (anti-PD-L1) treatment. CDR3 in amino acids: CASSQGADTDTQYF. In DNA form, the CDR3 reads TGTGCCAGCTCACAGGGGGCGGACACAGATACGCAGTATTTT.